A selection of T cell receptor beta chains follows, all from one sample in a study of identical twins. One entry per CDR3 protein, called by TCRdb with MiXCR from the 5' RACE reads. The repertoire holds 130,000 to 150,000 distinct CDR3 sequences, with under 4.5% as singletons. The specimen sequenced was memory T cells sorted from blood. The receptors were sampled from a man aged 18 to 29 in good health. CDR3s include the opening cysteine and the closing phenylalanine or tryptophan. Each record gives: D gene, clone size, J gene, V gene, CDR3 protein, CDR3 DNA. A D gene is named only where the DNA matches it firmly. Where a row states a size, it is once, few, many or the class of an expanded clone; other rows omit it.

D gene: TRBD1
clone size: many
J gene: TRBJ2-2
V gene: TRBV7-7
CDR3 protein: CASSLRQGSGELFF
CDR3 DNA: TGTGCCAGCAGCTTGCGACAGGGGTCCGGGGAGCTGTTTTTT

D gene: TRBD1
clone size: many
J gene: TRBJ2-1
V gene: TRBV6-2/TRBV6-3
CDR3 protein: CASREGGGHQFF
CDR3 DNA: TGTGCCAGCAGGGAAGGGGGCGGACACCAGTTCTTC

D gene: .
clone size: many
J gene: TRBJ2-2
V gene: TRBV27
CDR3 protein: CASMLEGHRSPGELFF
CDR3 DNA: TGTGCCAGCATGTTGGAGGGCCATCGAAGTCCCGGGGAGCTGTTTTTT

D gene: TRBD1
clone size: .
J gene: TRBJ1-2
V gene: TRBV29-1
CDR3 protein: CSHGRITGGYGYTF
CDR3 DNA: TGCAGCCATGGGAGAATTACAGGGGGCTATGGCTACACCTTC

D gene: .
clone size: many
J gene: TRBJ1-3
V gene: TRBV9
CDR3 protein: CASRGDATGNTIYF
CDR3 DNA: TGTGCCAGCAGGGGTGATGCAACTGGAAACACCATATATTTT

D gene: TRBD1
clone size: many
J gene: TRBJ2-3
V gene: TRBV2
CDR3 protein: CASEGTGSTDTQYF
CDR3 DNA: TGTGCCAGCGAAGGGACAGGGAGCACAGATACGCAGTATTTT

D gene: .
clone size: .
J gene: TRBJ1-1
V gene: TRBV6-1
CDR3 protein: CASSPMEGYTEAFF
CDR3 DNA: TGTGCCAGCAGCCCAATGGAGGGTTACACTGAAGCTTTCTTT

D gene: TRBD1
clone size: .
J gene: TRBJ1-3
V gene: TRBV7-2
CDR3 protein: CASSLRNQGAGNTIYF
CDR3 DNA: TGTGCCAGCAGCCTCAGAAACCAGGGGGCAGGAAACACCATATATTTT

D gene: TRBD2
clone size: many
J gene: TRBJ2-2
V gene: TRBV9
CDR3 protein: CASSVAASGSVRTGELFF
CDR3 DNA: TGTGCCAGCAGCGTAGCGGCTAGCGGGAGCGTCCGCACCGGGGAGCTGTTTTTT

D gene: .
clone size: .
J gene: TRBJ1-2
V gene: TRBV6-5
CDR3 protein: CASSYMGGAGYGYTF
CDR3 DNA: TGTGCCAGCAGTTACATGGGAGGGGCAGGGTATGGCTACACCTTC

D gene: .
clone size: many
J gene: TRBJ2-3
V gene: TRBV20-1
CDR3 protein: CSARKPSTDTQYF
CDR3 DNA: TGCAGTGCTCGCAAACCCAGCACAGATACGCAGTATTTT

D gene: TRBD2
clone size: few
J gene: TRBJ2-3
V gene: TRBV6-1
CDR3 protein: CASTKAGGQDTQYF
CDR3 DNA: TGTGCCAGTACCAAGGCGGGAGGTCAAGATACGCAGTATTTT

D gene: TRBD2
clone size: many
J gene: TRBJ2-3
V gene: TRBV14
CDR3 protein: CASSQGLFLAVDTQYF
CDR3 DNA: TGTGCCAGCAGCCAAGGACTTTTCCTAGCGGTAGATACGCAGTATTTT

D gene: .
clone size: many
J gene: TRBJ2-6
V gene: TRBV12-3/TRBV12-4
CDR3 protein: CASSFLGPGANVLTF
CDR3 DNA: TGTGCCAGCAGTTTTTTGGGGCCCGGGGCCAACGTCCTGACTTTC

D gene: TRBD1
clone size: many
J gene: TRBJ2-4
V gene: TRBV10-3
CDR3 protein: CAISEGDRAKNIQYF
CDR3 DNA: TGTGCCATCAGTGAAGGGGACAGAGCCAAAAACATTCAGTACTTC

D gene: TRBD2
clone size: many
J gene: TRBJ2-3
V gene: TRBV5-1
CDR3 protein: CASSSSVVAGFTDTQYF
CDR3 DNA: TGCGCCAGCAGCTCCTCGGTGGTAGCGGGATTCACAGATACGCAGTATTTT

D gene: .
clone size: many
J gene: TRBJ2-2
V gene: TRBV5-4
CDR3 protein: CASSRLGGTNTGELFF
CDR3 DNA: TGTGCCAGCAGCCGGCTGGGTGGGACGAACACCGGGGAGCTGTTTTTT

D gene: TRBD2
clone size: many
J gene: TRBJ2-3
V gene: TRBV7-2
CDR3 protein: CASSKMLASGGSAQYF
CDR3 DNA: TGTGCCAGCAGCAAAATGCTGGCTAGCGGGGGGTCGGCGCAGTATTTT

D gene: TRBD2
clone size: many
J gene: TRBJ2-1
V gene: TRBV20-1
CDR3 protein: CSASTPGLAGVGAHNEQFF
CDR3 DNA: TGCAGTGCTAGTACACCGGGACTAGCGGGAGTAGGGGCCCACAATGAGCAGTTCTTC

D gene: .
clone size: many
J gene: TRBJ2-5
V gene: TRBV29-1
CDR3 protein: CSVDFVETQYF
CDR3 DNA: TGCAGCGTTGATTTTGTAGAGACCCAGTACTTC

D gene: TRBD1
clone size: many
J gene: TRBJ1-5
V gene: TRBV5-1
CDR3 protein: CASSPLGTGLNQPQHF
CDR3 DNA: TGCGCCAGCAGCCCACTGGGGACAGGGCTAAATCAGCCCCAGCATTTT

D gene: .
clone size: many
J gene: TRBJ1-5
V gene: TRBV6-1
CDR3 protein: CASMARQSSNQPQHF
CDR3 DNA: TGTGCCAGCATGGCGAGACAGAGTAGCAATCAGCCCCAGCATTTT

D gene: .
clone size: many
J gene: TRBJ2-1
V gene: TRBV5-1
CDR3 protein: CASSLVGGDYNEQFF
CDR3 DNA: TGCGCCAGCAGCTTGGTAGGGGGGGACTACAATGAGCAGTTCTTC

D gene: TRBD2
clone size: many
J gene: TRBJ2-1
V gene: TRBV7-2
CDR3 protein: CASSSTSGQEGEQFF
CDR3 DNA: TGTGCCAGCAGCTCGACTAGCGGGCAAGAGGGTGAGCAGTTCTTC

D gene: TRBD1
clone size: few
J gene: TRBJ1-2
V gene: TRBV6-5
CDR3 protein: CASSYSGTGRFGYTF
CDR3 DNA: TGTGCCAGCAGTTACTCCGGGACAGGACGATTCGGCTACACCTTC

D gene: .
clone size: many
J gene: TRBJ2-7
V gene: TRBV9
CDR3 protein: CASSVGTAPGSEQYF
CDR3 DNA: TGTGCCAGCAGCGTAGGGACGGCCCCAGGAAGCGAGCAGTACTTC

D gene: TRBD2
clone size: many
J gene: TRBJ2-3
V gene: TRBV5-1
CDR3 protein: CASSFLSGSTDTQYF
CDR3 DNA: TGCGCCAGCAGCTTCCTTAGCGGGAGCACAGATACGCAGTATTTT

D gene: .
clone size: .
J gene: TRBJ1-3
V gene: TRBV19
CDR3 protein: CAIGRATIYF
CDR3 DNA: TGTGCCATAGGCCGTGCCACCATATATTTT

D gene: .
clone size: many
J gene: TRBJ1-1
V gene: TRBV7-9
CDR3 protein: CASSFQVNTEAFF
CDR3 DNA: TGTGCCAGCAGCTTCCAGGTGAACACTGAAGCTTTCTTT

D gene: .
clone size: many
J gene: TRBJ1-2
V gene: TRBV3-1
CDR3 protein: CASSQDTGNYGYTF
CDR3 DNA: TGTGCCAGCAGCCAAGACACTGGAAACTATGGCTACACCTTC

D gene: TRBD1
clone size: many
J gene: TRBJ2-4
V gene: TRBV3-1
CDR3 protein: CASSQTSGQGNIQYF
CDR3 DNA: TGTGCCAGCAGCCAAACTTCGGGACAGGGAAACATTCAGTACTTC

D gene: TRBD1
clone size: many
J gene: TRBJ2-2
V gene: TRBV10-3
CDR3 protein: CATRPGQLTNTGELFF
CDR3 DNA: TGTGCCACCCGACCGGGACAGCTTACAAACACCGGGGAGCTGTTTTTT

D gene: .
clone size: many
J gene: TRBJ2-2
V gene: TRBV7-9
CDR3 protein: CASSLGALATNTGELFF
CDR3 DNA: TGTGCCAGCAGCTTAGGTGCCCTAGCGACCAACACCGGGGAGCTGTTTTTT

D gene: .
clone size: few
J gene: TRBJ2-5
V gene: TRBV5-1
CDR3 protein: CASSMGAAKETQYF
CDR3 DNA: TGCGCCAGCAGCATGGGGGCGGCTAAGGAGACCCAGTACTTC

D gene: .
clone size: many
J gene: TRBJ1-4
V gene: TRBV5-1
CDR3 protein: CASSPTTTGEKLFF
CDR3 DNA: TGCGCCAGCAGCCCAACCACCACAGGGGAAAAACTGTTTTTT

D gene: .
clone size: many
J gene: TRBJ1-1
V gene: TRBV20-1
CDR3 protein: CSAPMGAGNTEAFF
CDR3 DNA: TGCAGTGCCCCCATGGGGGCGGGCAACACTGAAGCTTTCTTT

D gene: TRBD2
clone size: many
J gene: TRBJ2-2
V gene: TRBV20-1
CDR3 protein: CSARDPTSGIVTGELFF
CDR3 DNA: TGCAGTGCTAGAGATCCGACTAGCGGGATTGTCACCGGGGAGCTGTTTTTT

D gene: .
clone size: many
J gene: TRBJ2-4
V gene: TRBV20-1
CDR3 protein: CSARDRQGGKNIQYF
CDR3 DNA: TGCAGTGCTAGAGATCGGCAGGGTGGCAAAAACATTCAGTACTTC

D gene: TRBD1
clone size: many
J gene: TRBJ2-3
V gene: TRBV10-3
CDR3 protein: CAIRLTGETDTQYF
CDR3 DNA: TGTGCCATCAGGCTGACAGGGGAGACAGATACGCAGTATTTT

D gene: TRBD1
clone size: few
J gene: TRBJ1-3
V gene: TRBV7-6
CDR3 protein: CASSTPAGQRKFSGNTIYF
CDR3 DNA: TGTGCCAGCAGCACACCCGCGGGACAGAGAAAATTCTCTGGAAACACCATATATTTT

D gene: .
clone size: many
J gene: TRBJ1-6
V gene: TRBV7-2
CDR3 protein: CASSSDGNKNSPLHF
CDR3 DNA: TGTGCCAGCAGCTCAGACGGGAACAAGAATTCACCCCTCCACTTT

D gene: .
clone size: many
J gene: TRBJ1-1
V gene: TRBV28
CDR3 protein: CASSWSSGRGHTEAFF
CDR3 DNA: TGTGCCAGCAGTTGGTCGTCAGGGCGCGGACACACTGAAGCTTTCTTT

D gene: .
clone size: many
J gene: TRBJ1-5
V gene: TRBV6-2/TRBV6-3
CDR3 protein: CASSYYGAQPQHF
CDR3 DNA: TGTGCCAGCAGTTACTACGGGGCTCAGCCCCAGCATTTT

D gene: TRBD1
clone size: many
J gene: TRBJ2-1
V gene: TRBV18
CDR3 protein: CASFGTGENEQFF
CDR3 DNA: TGTGCCAGCTTTGGGACAGGGGAGAATGAGCAGTTCTTC

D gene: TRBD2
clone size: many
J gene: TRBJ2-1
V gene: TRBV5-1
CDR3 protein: CASSPRVAGVYNEQFF
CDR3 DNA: TGCGCCAGCAGCCCCCGGGTAGCGGGAGTATACAATGAGCAGTTCTTC

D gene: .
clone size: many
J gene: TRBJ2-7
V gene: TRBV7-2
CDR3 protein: CASSLGAGKGEQYF
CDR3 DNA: TGTGCCAGCAGCTTAGGGGCAGGGAAGGGGGAGCAGTACTTC

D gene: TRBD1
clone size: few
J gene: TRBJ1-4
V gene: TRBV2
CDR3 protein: CASRQQGRGEKLFF
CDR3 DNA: TGTGCCAGCAGGCAACAGGGGAGGGGTGAAAAACTGTTTTTT

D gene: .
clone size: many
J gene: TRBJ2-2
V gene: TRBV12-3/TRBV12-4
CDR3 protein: CASSSRPGSGELFF
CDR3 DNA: TGTGCCAGCAGTTCCAGACCAGGGTCCGGGGAGCTGTTTTTT

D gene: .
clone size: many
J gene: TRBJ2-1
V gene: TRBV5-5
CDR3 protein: CASSFGSSNEQFF
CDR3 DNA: TGTGCCAGCAGCTTCGGCTCTTCCAATGAGCAGTTCTTC

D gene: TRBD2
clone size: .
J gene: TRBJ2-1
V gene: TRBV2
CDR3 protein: CASSEALAGVRNEQFF
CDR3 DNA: TGTGCCAGCAGTGAAGCGTTGGCGGGAGTTCGGAATGAGCAGTTCTTC

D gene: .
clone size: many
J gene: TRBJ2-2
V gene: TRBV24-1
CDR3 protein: CATSDGSGVGNAGELFF
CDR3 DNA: TGTGCCACCAGTGATGGCTCGGGAGTAGGGAATGCCGGGGAGCTGTTTTTT

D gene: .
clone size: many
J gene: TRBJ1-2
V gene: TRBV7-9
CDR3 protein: CASSLAGSYYGYTF
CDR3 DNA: TGTGCCAGCAGCTTAGCGGGCAGCTACTATGGCTACACCTTC

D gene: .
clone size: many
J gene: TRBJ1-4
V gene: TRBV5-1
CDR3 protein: CASSFGLDGRNEKLFF
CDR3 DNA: TGCGCCAGCAGCTTCGGGCTGGACGGACGAAATGAAAAACTGTTTTTT

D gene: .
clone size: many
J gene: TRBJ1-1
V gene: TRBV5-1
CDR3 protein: CASAPAVDTTYTEAFF
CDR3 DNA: TGCGCCAGCGCCCCTGCGGTTGACACAACCTACACTGAAGCTTTCTTT

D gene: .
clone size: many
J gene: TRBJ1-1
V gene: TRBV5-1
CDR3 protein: CASSIKTNTEAFF
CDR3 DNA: TGCGCCAGCAGCATCAAGACGAACACTGAAGCTTTCTTT

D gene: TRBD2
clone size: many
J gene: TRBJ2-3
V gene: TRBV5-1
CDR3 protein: CASSLRTSGRSLTQYF
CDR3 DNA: TGCGCCAGCAGCCTCCGGACTAGCGGGAGAAGTTTAACGCAGTATTTT

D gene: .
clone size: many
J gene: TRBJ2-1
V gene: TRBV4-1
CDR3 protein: CASSQPLSRSIYNEQFF
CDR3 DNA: TGCGCCAGCAGCCAACCCCTGAGCAGATCAATTTACAATGAGCAGTTCTTC

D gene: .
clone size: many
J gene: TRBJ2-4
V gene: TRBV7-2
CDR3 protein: CASSLMPANRIGIQYF
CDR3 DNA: TGTGCCAGCAGCTTAATGCCGGCAAACCGAATAGGCATTCAGTACTTC

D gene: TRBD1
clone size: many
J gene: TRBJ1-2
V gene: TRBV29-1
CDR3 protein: CSVVRDSYGYTF
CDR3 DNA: TGCAGCGTTGTTCGGGACAGCTATGGCTACACCTTC

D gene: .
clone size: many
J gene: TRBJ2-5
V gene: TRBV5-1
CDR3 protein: CASRGTETQYF
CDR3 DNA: TGCGCCAGCAGGGGGACAGAGACCCAGTACTTC